This is a list of T cell receptor beta chains from one sample in a study of control samples from healthy donors and cancer patients. Clones were read by immunoSEQ multiplex PCR, and TCRdb kept only the in-frame ones, dropping some. The table has 100,000 to 150,000 clones, approximately 92% seen once. The material sequenced was blood. These receptors came from a man aged 18 to 30 in good health. CDR3s include the opening cysteine and the closing phenylalanine or tryptophan. The order of the fields is J gene, clone size, D gene, V gene, CDR3 DNA, CDR3 protein. D genes are given only for firm matches. Clone size is shown for a subset of rows, as once, few, many or a class of expanded clone.

J: TRBJ1-2; size: .; D: .; V: TRBV20-1; DNA: TGCAGTGTTAGACAGCCAAATGGCTACACCTTC; CDR3: CSVRQPNGYTF
J: TRBJ2-7; size: .; D: .; V: TRBV21-1; DNA: TGTGCCAGCAGCAAAAATTGCAGCCCCTACGAGCAGTACTTC; CDR3: CASSKNCSPYEQYF
J: TRBJ2-3; size: .; D: TRBD1; V: TRBV19; DNA: TGTGCCAGTACCTCACGGACAGGTCCCGCAGATACGCAGTATTTT; CDR3: CASTSRTGPADTQYF
J: TRBJ2-2; size: .; D: .; V: TRBV4-2; DNA: TGTGCCAGCAGCCAAGAGGGGGGCCAGCTGTTTTTT; CDR3: CASSQEGGQLFF
J: TRBJ2-2; size: .; D: .; V: TRBV16; DNA: TGTGCCAGCAGCCAATCTTGGGGGAACACCGGGGAGCTGTTTTTT; CDR3: CASSQSWGNTGELFF
J: TRBJ1-1; size: .; D: .; V: TRBV11-2; DNA: TGTGCCAGCAGCTTAGATCGTATGGCGGTCACTGAAGCTTTCTTT; CDR3: CASSLDRMAVTEAFF
J: TRBJ1-2; size: .; D: .; V: TRBV9; DNA: TGTGCCAGCTTGGGGGCCGAGGGGGTATATGGCTACACCTTC; CDR3: CASLGAEGVYGYTF
J: TRBJ2-1; size: .; D: TRBD2; V: TRBV4-2; DNA: TGTGCCAGCAGCCAACTAGCGGGGGGGCCATACAATGAGCAGTTCTTC; CDR3: CASSQLAGGPYNEQFF
J: TRBJ1-3; size: .; D: .; V: TRBV15; DNA: TGTGCCACCAGCAGAGATAGAAACACCATATATTTT; CDR3: CATSRDRNTIYF
J: TRBJ2-1; size: .; D: .; V: TRBV6-5; DNA: TGTGCCAGCAGTTACTCAACGGGACACTCCTACAATGAGCAGTTCTTC; CDR3: CASSYSTGHSYNEQFF
J: TRBJ2-1; size: once; D: TRBD1; V: TRBV11-2; DNA: TGTGCCAGCAGCTCGAACAGGGGCCACAATGAGCAGTTCTTC; CDR3: CASSSNRGHNEQFF
J: TRBJ1-2; size: .; D: .; V: TRBV5-4; DNA: TGTGCCAGCAGCGGCGGGGGGTATGGCTACACCTTC; CDR3: CASSGGGYGYTF
J: TRBJ2-7; size: once; D: TRBD1; V: TRBV27; DNA: TGTGCCAGCAGTTTATTGTTGACAGGGGGCCCCTCCTACGAGCAGTACTTC; CDR3: CASSLLLTGGPSYEQYF
J: TRBJ2-7; size: .; D: .; V: TRBV5-1; DNA: TGCGCCAGCAGCAGCAGCCTCTCCTACGAGCAGTACTTC; CDR3: CASSSSLSYEQYF
J: TRBJ2-2; size: .; D: .; V: TRBV5-6; DNA: TGTGCCAGCAGCTTGTTTTGGGGGGCCGAGGAGCTGTTTTTT; CDR3: CASSLFWGAEELFF
J: TRBJ2-3; size: .; D: .; V: TRBV21-1; DNA: TGTGCCAGCAGCAAAGCGGTTGACGTGGCCGGCACAGATACGCAGTATTTT; CDR3: CASSKAVDVAGTDTQYF
J: TRBJ2-2; size: .; D: .; V: TRBV10-1; DNA: TGCGCCACTCGTGACACCGGGGAGCTGTTTTTT; CDR3: CATRDTGELFF
J: TRBJ2-1; size: .; D: .; V: TRBV7-6; DNA: TGTGCCAGCAGCTCGTCCCGGGGCGTACAGTTCTTC; CDR3: CASSSSRGVQFF
J: TRBJ2-2; size: .; D: .; V: TRBV29-1; DNA: TGCAGCGTTGAAGATGGGAGAGGGCCCGGGGAGCTGTTTTTT; CDR3: CSVEDGRGPGELFF
J: TRBJ1-1; size: .; D: .; V: TRBV5-1; DNA: TGCGCCAGCATGGGAGATTACACCCTTGGTGAAGCTTTCTTT; CDR3: CASMGDYTLGEAFF
J: TRBJ1-4; size: .; D: .; V: TRBV6-6; DNA: TGTGCCAGCAGTTACAGAGGGGATGAAAAACTGTTTTTT; CDR3: CASSYRGDEKLFF
J: TRBJ1-1; size: .; D: .; V: TRBV9; DNA: TGTGCCAGCAGCGCCTCAGGGGCGCTGGGCACTGAAGCTTTCTTT; CDR3: CASSASGALGTEAFF
J: TRBJ2-7; size: .; D: TRBD1; V: TRBV18; DNA: TGTGCCACCGCACCCGGGACAGGGCCCGAGCAGTACTTC; CDR3: CATAPGTGPEQYF
J: TRBJ2-3; size: .; D: .; V: TRBV20-1; DNA: TGCAGTGCTAGTCGATCCGGGCAGACGCAGTATTTT; CDR3: CSASRSGQTQYF
J: TRBJ2-5; size: once; D: TRBD2; V: TRBV5-4; DNA: TGTGCCAGCAGCTTACTAGCGGGGGCGGGAGAGACCCAGTACTTC; CDR3: CASSLLAGAGETQYF
J: TRBJ1-1; size: .; D: .; V: TRBV7-9; DNA: TGTGCCAGCAGCTTAACGCAGGGCGCCACTGAAGCTTTCTTT; CDR3: CASSLTQGATEAFF
J: TRBJ1-1; size: few; D: TRBD1; V: TRBV4-2; DNA: TGTGCCAGCAGCCAGGGACAGGGTCATTTGAACACTGAAGCTTTCTTT; CDR3: CASSQGQGHLNTEAFF
J: TRBJ1-2; size: .; D: .; V: TRBV7-2; DNA: TGTGCCAGCAGCTTATCTGGTTCGGTTGCCTATGGCTACACCTTC; CDR3: CASSLSGSVAYGYTF
J: TRBJ2-1; size: .; D: TRBD1; V: TRBV7-9; DNA: TGTGCCAGCAGCTTTAGAGAAACCGGGACAGATTACAATGAGCAGTTCTTC; CDR3: CASSFRETGTDYNEQFF
J: TRBJ2-1; size: .; D: .; V: TRBV5-1; DNA: TGCGCCAGCAGCTTGGAGGGCCTGAGCTCCTACAATGAGCAGTTCTTC; CDR3: CASSLEGLSSYNEQFF
J: TRBJ2-2; size: .; D: .; V: TRBV5-1; DNA: TGCGCCAGCAGCTTGCCCGATTCTGGGGAGCTGTTTTTT; CDR3: CASSLPDSGELFF
J: TRBJ2-3; size: .; D: TRBD2; V: TRBV5-1; DNA: TGCGCCAGCAGCCTCGGGACTAGCGGTACCGTAGATACGCAGTATTTT; CDR3: CASSLGTSGTVDTQYF